These 32 T cell receptor beta chains came from one sample sequenced in a study of cytomegalovirus exposure and HLA in healthy donors. PCR used 60 Vbeta primers and 13 Jbeta primers. Sequenced by immunoSEQ multiplex PCR; TCRdb stores in-frame clones only, minus some. The data hold under 250,000 clones, with approximately 85% observed a single time. Specimen: PBMCs. The source is a middle-aged woman in good health and CMV-seronegative.

The rearrangement links TRBV2 to TRBJ2-1; TRBD2 matches 11 bases. Per the germline V gene, CDR1 is SNHLY and CDR2 is FYNNEI. The CDR3 has 15 residues. Trimming cost V 7 bases and J 10 bases; bases outside gene matches: 12. This CDR3 reads CASTFDSGRDEEQFF. The CDR3 DNA is TGTGCCAGCACTTTCGATAGCGGGAGGGATGAGGAGCAGTTCTTC.

CDR3 DNA sequence: TGTGCCAGCAGTTACGGAGTAGCGGGGACAGATACGCAGTATTTT. It encodes CASSYGVAGTDTQYF. This chain links TRBV6-5 with TRBJ2-3; 8 bases agree with TRBD2. Unmatched junction bases numbered 4, after V lost 2 bases and J lost 3 bases. This CDR3 has 15 residues. Germline V lookup: CDR1 MNHEY, CDR2 SVGAGI.

This clone appeared a single time. V and J are TRBV5-1 and TRBJ1-3, with TRBD1 matching 8 bases. V shed 4 bases and J 2 bases; nucleotides not matched to a gene: 5. The CDR3 has 15 residues. Germline values: CDR1 SGHRS, CDR2 YFSETQ. The CDR3 DNA follows: TGCGCCAGCAGCGCGTCACAGGGGGCTGGAAACACCATATATTTT. Its translation is CASSASQGAGNTIYF.

The sample holds one count of this clone. The chain employs TRBV7-9 and TRBJ1-1; 7 bases line up with TRBD1. Germline assignment: CDR1 SEHNR and CDR2 FQNEAQ (reference sequence). V was clipped by 6 bases and J by 1 base; unmatched bases: 5. The CDR3 covers 14 residues. CDR3 loop: CASRPGTENTEAFF. The CDR3 nucleotides read TGTGCCAGCAGACCCGGGACAGAGAACACTGAAGCTTTCTTT.

This clone was detected once. V is TRBV9 and J is TRBJ2-3; TRBD2 is a possible D gene (7 bases). The V and J ends lost 2 bases and 3 bases respectively, with 16 bases between them. CDR3 length: 16 amino acids. CDR1 is SGDLS, CDR2 YYNGEE, per germline. CDR3 sequence (DNA): TGTGCCAGCAGCGTGGGAGGGGGGCAAAGGACAGATACGCAGTATTTT. This codes for CASSVGGGQRTDTQYF.

About this clone: One end of the junction does not line up with germline, which may come from a read error. This chain connects TRBV7-2 to TRBJ1-3; no firm D call. Germline CDR1 and CDR2: SGHTA and FQGNSA. The CDR3 contains 14 residues. In nucleotides, the CDR3 is TGTGCCGGCAGCTTACAGAGCCCTGCGGACACCATATATTTT. Translation gives CAGSLQSPADTIYF.

CDR3 protein: CASSATSGASEQYF. CDR3 bases: TGTGCCAGCAGCGCGACTAGCGGGGCCTCCGAGCAGTACTTC. The rearrangement links TRBV27 to TRBJ2-7; TRBD2 agrees at 11 bases. Losses at the gene ends were 6 bases for V and 6 bases for J; bases not matched to a gene: 7. The germline V gene encodes CDR1 MNHEY and CDR2 SMNVEV (reference sequence). The length of the CDR3 is 14 residues.

This chain links TRBV2 with TRBJ2-3; D might be TRBD1 (6 bases). With 7 bases removed from V and 0 bases from J, the gap between germline ends came to 14 bases. The CDR3 spans 15 residues. Germline V gene lookup returns CDR1 SNHLY and CDR2 FYNNEI. The CDR3 sequence: CASIPGTLSTDTQYF. CDR3 sequence (DNA): TGTGCCAGCATCCCCGGGACACTTAGCACAGATACGCAGTATTTT.

This chain links TRBV4-1 with TRBJ2-3; 16 bases are a match to TRBD2. CDR1 is MGHRA and CDR2 is YSYEKL in the germline V gene. Trimming took 3 bases from V and 7 from J; bases not matched to a gene: 7. The CDR3 has 17 amino acids. In DNA, the CDR3 is TGCGCCAGCAGCCAGGTCCCGGGACTAGCGGGAGGGAATACGCAGTATTTT. Protein product: CASSQVPGLAGGNTQYF.

This clone was seen once. J is TRBJ2-7 and V is TRBV7-3, with 10 bases identical to TRBD1. The CDR3 extends over 14 amino acids. J was trimmed by 5 bases and V by 2 bases; bases with no gene match: 3. Germline V gene sequence: CDR1 SGHTA, CDR2 FQGTGA. CDR3 coding DNA: TGTGCCAGCAGCTTAGGGGACAGGGGAGACGAGCAGTACTTC. Its translation is CASSLGDRGDEQYF.

This chain uses TRBV7-2 with TRBJ1-2, with 8 bases aligning to TRBD1. The V segment lost 5 bases and the J segment 4 bases; nucleotides outside the gene matches: 6. CDR1 is SGHTA and CDR2 is FQGNSA in the germline V gene. This CDR3 has 14 amino acids. The chain's CDR3 is CASSPQGAGYGYTF. The DNA of the CDR3 is TGTGCCAGCAGCCCCCAGGGGGCAGGCTATGGCTACACCTTC.

This chain joins TRBV30 and TRBJ2-1, with 7 bases matching TRBD2. Germline V gene sequence: CDR1 GTSNPN, CDR2 SVGIG (reference sequence). J gave up 10 bases and V 3 bases, and 9 bases lay outside the gene matches. CDR3 length: 13 residues. The CDR3 bases are TGTGCCTGGAGCAAAGTGGGACTACGGGAGCAGTTCTTC. It translates to CAWSKVGLREQFF.

This clone showed up just once. The chain carries TRBV5-1 and TRBJ1-4; 9 bases align to TRBD1. The CDR3 extends over 14 amino acids. The ends lost 4 bases at V and 6 bases at J; junction bases unmatched: 4. Germline values: CDR1 SGHRS, CDR2 YFSETQ. The CDR3 DNA reads as TGCGCCAGCAGCCCGGGACAGGGTTATGAAAAACTGTTTTTT. Translating gives CASSPGQGYEKLFF.

The chain carries TRBV9 and TRBJ2-7; D is unresolved. The CDR3 totals 13 residues. The V end lost 4 bases, the J end lost 3 bases, and 11 bases lay between the germline ends. The V gene's germline CDR1 is SGDLS and CDR2 YYNGEE. The CDR3 DNA reads as TGTGCCAGCAGCCGCGCCCCCCGCTACGAGCAGTACTTC. The encoded protein is CASSRAPRYEQYF.

This clone was found once. The chain recombines TRBV27 with TRBJ2-7; TRBD2 is a possible D gene (6 bases). The V gene's germline CDR1 is MNHEY and CDR2 SMNVEV (reference sequence). V was shortened by 3 bases and J by 3 bases, with 15 bases between the two germline ends. The CDR3 has 15 residues. The CDR3 sequence is CASSLGGHSVYEQYF. The CDR3 DNA reads as TGTGCCAGCAGTTTGGGGGGTCACAGTGTCTACGAGCAGTACTTC.

The chain couples TRBV11-3 to TRBJ2-1, with 13 bases aligning to TRBD2. From germline, CDR1 is SGHNT and CDR2 YENEEA. V dropped 5 bases and J dropped 5; count of bases not matched to a gene: 9. This CDR3 comprises 17 residues. CDR3 DNA: TGTGCCAGCAGCCGGCGGGGGACTAGCGGGATCAACAATGAGCAGTTCTTC. This codes for CASSRRGTSGINNEQFF.

This chain uses TRBV19 with TRBJ1-5; D uncertain. This CDR3 is built from 16 residues. Germline values: CDR1 LNHDA, CDR2 SQIVND (reference sequence). V dropped 3 bases and J dropped 6 bases, with 18 bases sitting between them. Here the CDR3 reads CASSIGPGREFQPQHF. The CDR3 DNA is TGTGCCAGTAGTATTGGTCCCGGGAGGGAATTTCAGCCCCAGCATTTT.

The chain is built from TRBV5-1 and TRBJ2-2; D possibly corresponds to TRBD2 (5 bases). The CDR3 has 14 amino acids. Germline CDR1 reads SGHRS; CDR2 reads YFSETQ. V shed 8 bases and J shed 3 bases, with 14 bases lying between them. CDR3 coding DNA: TGCGCCAGTCGGTTGGACTGGGACACCGGGGAGCTGTTTTTT. This sequence encodes CASRLDWDTGELFF.

This clone has only one observation. The rearrangement links TRBV6-5 to TRBJ2-5; TRBD1 aligns across 7 bases. CDR1 is MNHEY, CDR2 SVGAGI, per germline. This CDR3 has 13 residues. The V gene end was trimmed by 5 bases and the J gene end by 5 bases; junction bases not matched to a gene: 5. CDR3 region: CASSRQGRETQYF. The CDR3 nucleotides read TGTGCCAGCAGTAGACAGGGTCGGGAGACCCAGTACTTC.

The J gene is TRBJ2-7, the V gene TRBV13, with D possibly TRBD1 on 5 matching bases. Per the germline V gene, CDR1 is PRHDT and CDR2 is FYEKMQ (reference sequence). Trimming took off 4 bases at V and 3 bases at J, with 16 bases between the two ends. The CDR3 is made up of 15 amino acids. Here the CDR3 reads CASSSINTGIYEQYF. CDR3 nucleotides: TGTGCCAGCAGCTCAATTAACACAGGCATCTACGAGCAGTACTTC.

V is TRBV6-5 and J is TRBJ2-2; perhaps TRBD1 as D (6 bases). The germline gives CDR1 MNHEY, CDR2 SVGAGI. This CDR3 has 14 amino acids. The germline V and J ends were trimmed by 6 bases and 6 bases, with 14 bases remaining between them. The CDR3, as DNA: TGTGCCAGCAGACGGGAAAACAGGGCCGGGGAGCTGTTTTTT. This sequence encodes CASRRENRAGELFF.

The chain is built from TRBV29-1 and TRBJ2-2, with D hard to call. In germline, CDR1 is SQVTM, CDR2 ANQGSEA. The V and J ends lost 4 bases and 1 base respectively, with 7 bases between them. The length of the CDR3 is 13 residues. The CDR3 spells CSVVGRNTGELFF. CDR3 DNA: TGCAGCGTTGTGGGCAGGAACACCGGGGAGCTGTTTTTT.

The chain's CDR3 is CASSPYSGTGRGGNEQFF. CDR3 DNA sequence: TGTGCCAGCAGTCCTTATAGTGGGACAGGGAGAGGTGGAAATGAGCAGTTCTTC. This sequence joins TRBV9 and TRBJ2-1; the match to TRBD1 covers 9 bases. This CDR3 contains 18 residues. V was pared by 5 bases and J by 7 bases, with 19 bases of the junction left unmatched. Germline-derived CDR1 and CDR2 are SGDLS and YYNGEE. Using reference TRBV9 and TRBJ2-1 for the parts outside the CDR3, the full variable domain is DSGVTQTPKHLITATGQRVTLRCSPRSGDLSVYWYQQSLDQGLQFLIQYYNGEERAKGNILERFSAQQFPDLHSELNLSSLELGDSALYFCASSPYSGTGRGGNEQFFGPGTRLTVL.

This chain links TRBV27 with TRBJ2-7, with a tentative D call TRBD1 (6 bases). V was clipped by 2 bases and J by 0 bases, with 8 bases between them. Germline V gives CDR1 MNHEY, CDR2 SMNVEV (reference sequence). The CDR3 runs to 14 residues. DNA for the CDR3: TGTGCCAGCAGTTTACGGGGACACTCCTACGAGCAGTACTTC. It translates to CASSLRGHSYEQYF.

This chain links TRBV4-1 with TRBJ1-5; D possibly corresponds to TRBD1 (5 bases). The length of the CDR3 is 17 residues. V was pared by 4 bases and J by 6 bases, with 22 bases between. Germline values: CDR1 MGHRA, CDR2 YSYEKL. DNA of the CDR3: TGCGCCAGCAGCCCCCGGCAGGACACCGGCGGCGGTCAGCCCCAGCATTTT. Its translation: CASSPRQDTGGGQPQHF.

This rearrangement joins TRBV5-1 to TRBJ1-2; 8 bases are shared with TRBD1. Unmatched junction bases numbered 10, after V lost 4 bases and J lost 2 bases. CDR1 and CDR2 from the germline V gene are SGHRS and YFSETQ. This CDR3 has 16 amino acids. CDR3 loop: CASSTDGQGVNYGYTF. CDR3 bases: TGCGCCAGCAGCACTGACGGACAGGGAGTAAACTATGGCTACACCTTC. The full variable domain, completed using reference TRBV5-1 and TRBJ1-2, is KAGVTQTPRYLIKTRGQQVTLSCSPISGHRSVSWYQQTPGQGLQFLFEYFSETQRNKGNFPGRFSGRQFSNSRSEMNVSTLELGDSALYLCASSTDGQGVNYGYTFGSGTRLTVV.

V usage is TRBV27 and J usage is TRBJ2-7, with 13 bases fitting TRBD2. Germline lookup yields CDR1 MNHEY and CDR2 SMNVEV (reference sequence). The junction had 3 bases not matched to a gene; V was cut back by 8 bases and J by 5 bases. The CDR3 has 13 residues. The CDR3 loop is CASGTSGKNEQYF. CDR3 in DNA: TGTGCCAGCGGGACTAGCGGGAAGAACGAGCAGTACTTC.

CDR3 DNA sequence: TGTGCCAGCAGTTCGGCAGGGGCCACCGAAGAGACCCAGTACTTC. Its translation is CASSSAGATEETQYF. The chain couples TRBV27 to TRBJ2-5; weak D call: TRBD1 (6 bases). The ends were cut back, 4 bases at V and 3 bases at J, with 15 bases in the middle. CDR1 MNHEY and CDR2 SMNVEV come from the germline V gene (reference sequence). The CDR3 is made up of 15 amino acids.

The V call is TRBV2, the J call TRBJ2-5; 11 nucleotides align to TRBD2. The V segment lost 0 bases and the J segment 2 bases; nucleotides outside the gene matches: 2. Germline V gene data show CDR1 as SNHLY and CDR2 as FYNNEI. The CDR3 totals 16 residues. CDR3 region: CASSEALAGGQETQYF. The CDR3 bases are TGTGCCAGCAGTGAAGCGTTAGCGGGAGGGCAAGAGACCCAGTACTTC.

This clone was detected a few times. V gene TRBV7-3 combines with J gene TRBJ2-1; maybe TRBD2 (5 bases). The ends were cut back, 8 bases at V and 2 bases at J, with 10 bases in the middle. Germline V lookup: CDR1 SGHTA, CDR2 FQGTGA. The CDR3 extends over 13 amino acids. In nucleotides, the CDR3 is TGTGCCAGCGGTGTGGAGGCCTACAATGAGCAGTTCTTC. Protein: CASGVEAYNEQFF.

The chain couples TRBV5-4 to TRBJ2-7; D is ambiguous. The V end was cut by 1 base, the J end by 5 bases, with 7 bases between. The CDR3 contains 12 residues. CDR1 and CDR2 from the germline V gene are SGHNT and YYREEE (reference sequence). CDR3 sequence: CASSLTHDEQYF. CDR3 sequence (DNA): TGTGCCAGCAGCTTGACACACGACGAGCAGTACTTC.

This chain joins TRBV4-1 and TRBJ2-2; D remains ambiguous. CDR3 length: 15 amino acids. Germline V gene data show CDR1 as MGHRA and CDR2 as YSYEKL. The V and J ends lost 0 bases and 1 base respectively, with 6 bases between them. CDR3 amino acids: CASSQEQRNTGELFF. CDR3 bases: TGCGCCAGCAGCCAAGAACAGAGGAACACCGGGGAGCTGTTTTTT.